A single sample is the source of the 25 T cell receptor beta chains below, sequenced in a study of blood T cell repertoires in COVID-19. Only in-frame clones appear in the TCRdb table, and some are missing; sequencing was by immunoSEQ multiplex PCR. The table shows 150,000 or so clones, with approximately 81% occurring only once. Material for sequencing was peripheral blood. These receptors came from a human donor with acute or convalescent COVID-19. The donor label of this sample is uncertain.

CDR3 amino acids: CASSSNEGETQYF. The CDR3 DNA sequence: TGTGCCAGCAGCTCCAACGAGGGAGAGACCCAGTACTTC. This rearrangement joins TRBV7-6 to TRBJ2-5; maybe TRBD2 (5 bases). This CDR3 has 13 amino acids. The V gene's germline CDR1 is SGHVS and CDR2 FNYEAQ. V dropped 4 bases and J dropped 4 bases, with 10 bases sitting between them.

The J gene is TRBJ1-1, the V gene TRBV6-6; D ambiguous. The CDR3 runs 15 residues. In germline, CDR1 is MNHNY, CDR2 SVGAGI (reference sequence). The V gene lost 6 bases and the J gene lost 1 base, with 15 bases spanning the gap. The CDR3 coding sequence is TGTGCCAGCAGCCCGGTCCATCAAAAGAACACTGAAGCTTTCTTT. This translates into CASSPVHQKNTEAFF.

The gene calls are TRBV21-1 and TRBJ2-5; the D call TRBD2 from the table was never checked on the DNA. TRBV21-1 is a recognized pseudogene. The CDR3 covers 12 residues. CDR3 DNA sequence: TGTGCCAGCAGCAAAATGCGCGCGACCCAGTACTTC. Protein sequence: CASSKMRATQYF.

CDR3 residues: CASSQEGLGYTF. CDR3 nucleotide sequence: TGTGCCAGCAGCCAAGAGGGACTTGGCTACACCTTC. The rearrangement links TRBV3-1 (or the pseudogene TRBV3-2) to TRBJ1-2, with D perhaps TRBD1 (5 bases). Germline V gene lookup returns CDR1 LGHDT and CDR2 YNNKEL (reference sequence). The CDR3 covers 12 residues. V was trimmed by 0 bases and J by 7 bases, leaving 6 bases between them.

This chain links TRBV5-1 with TRBJ2-5, with D tentatively TRBD2 (5 bases). Trimming cost V 2 bases and J 4 bases, with 15 bases left between them. The germline gives CDR1 SGHRS, CDR2 YFSETQ. CDR3 length: 15 residues. DNA of the CDR3: TGCGCCAGCAGCTTAGGCTCGCCAGGAGGAGAGACCCAGTACTTC. Its protein product is CASSLGSPGGETQYF. Looking up the rest from reference TRBV5-1 and TRBJ2-5 gives the full variable domain: KAGVTQTPRYLIKTRGQQVTLSCSPISGHRSVSWYQQTPGQGLQFLFEYFSETQRNKGNFPGRFSGRQFSNSRSEMNVSTLELGDSALYLCASSLGSPGGETQYFGPGTRLLVL.

This chain joins TRBV27 and TRBJ1-2; D is perhaps TRBD1 (6 bases). Germline V CDR1 and CDR2: MNHEY, SMNVEV (reference sequence). There are 16 residues in the CDR3. V was pared by 6 bases and J by 0 bases, with 17 bases between. This CDR3 reads CASRALTGLTNYGYTF. CDR3 nucleotides: TGTGCCAGCAGGGCACTGACAGGACTCACTAACTATGGCTACACCTTC.

V gene TRBV5-1 combines with J gene TRBJ1-1, with D possibly being TRBD1 (5 bases). CDR1 SGHRS and CDR2 YFSETQ come from the germline V gene. The V end lost 5 bases, the J end lost 1 base, and 18 bases lay between the germline ends. The CDR3 covers 16 residues. CDR3 residues: CASRPTPRQGNTEAFF. For the CDR3, the DNA is TGCGCCAGCAGGCCGACTCCCCGGCAGGGGAACACTGAAGCTTTCTTT.

This chain connects TRBV3-1 (or the pseudogene TRBV3-2) to TRBJ2-1, with 7 bases matching TRBD1. Germline V gene lookup returns CDR1 LGHDT and CDR2 YNNKEL (reference sequence). The CDR3 is 16 amino acids. With 4 bases clipped from V and 3 bases from J, the junction kept 9 bases outside the gene matches. CDR3: CASSRNRGSLYNEQFF. In nucleotides, the CDR3 is TGTGCCAGCAGCCGAAACAGGGGTAGTCTCTACAATGAGCAGTTCTTC.

The chain carries TRBV23-1 and TRBJ1-2, with 7 bases matching TRBD1. TRBV23-1 is assigned to the ORF class and has an uncertain function. The length of the CDR3 is 19 residues. Unmatched junction bases numbered 15, after V lost 0 bases and J lost 2 bases. The CDR3 region is CASSQSWAPGRGRNYGYTF. CDR3 DNA sequence: TGCGCCAGCAGTCAATCTTGGGCACCCGGTAGGGGGCGGAACTATGGCTACACCTTC.

The chain joins TRBV12-3 or TRBV12-4 to TRBJ1-6; D remains ambiguous. This CDR3 contains 13 residues. Trimming left V 2 bases short and J 9 bases short, with 8 bases between. In DNA, the CDR3 is TGTGCCAGCAGTTTAAGTGGCGGTTCACCCCTCCACTTT. Residues: CASSLSGGSPLHF.

V is TRBV5-1 and J is TRBJ2-1; possibly TRBD2 for D (5 bases). Trimming removed 4 bases at V and 8 bases at J, with 10 bases between. Germline lookup yields CDR1 SGHRS and CDR2 YFSETQ. The length of the CDR3 is 12 residues. The CDR3 DNA sequence: TGCGCCAGCAGCCCCGGTAGCGATGAGCAGTTCTTC. Protein: CASSPGSDEQFF.

The chain employs TRBV12-3 or TRBV12-4 and TRBJ1-2; D gene unclear. V was clipped by 2 bases and J by 8 bases, with 9 bases between them. The CDR3 is 12 residues long. CDR3 amino acids: CASSLSNRGYTF. Written as DNA, the CDR3 is TGTGCCAGCAGTTTAAGCAACAGAGGCTACACCTTC.

The J gene is TRBJ1-1, the V gene TRBV5-4, with no clear D. The CDR3 has 14 amino acids. CDR1 and CDR2 (germline): SGHNT, YYREEE (reference sequence). Trimming took off 0 bases at V and 0 bases at J, with 6 bases between the two ends. CDR3 loop: CASSLDSLNTEAFF. The DNA for the CDR3 is TGTGCCAGCAGCTTGGACAGCTTGAACACTGAAGCTTTCTTT.

This clone was seen only a few times. The chain couples TRBV10-3 to TRBJ1-6; TRBD1 matches at 9 bases. Trimming removed 6 bases from V and 14 bases from J; junction bases left unmatched: 11. The germline V gene has CDR1 ENHRY and CDR2 SYGVKD. The CDR3 contains 14 residues. CDR3 DNA sequence: TGTGCCATCAGCGAAGGGGACAGGGCTCTGGCCCTCCACTTT. Translated: CAISEGDRALALHF.

The gene calls are TRBV6-5 and TRBJ2-1, with a possible D match to TRBD2 (7 bases). This CDR3 contains 12 residues. The ends were cut back, 10 bases at V and 6 bases at J, with 13 bases in the middle. Germline V gene data show CDR1 as MNHEY and CDR2 as SVGAGI. The DNA for the CDR3 is TGTGCCACCAGGGGAGGGAGCAATGAGCAGTTCTTC. Encoded protein: CATRGGSNEQFF.

V usage is TRBV4-3 and J usage is TRBJ1-1, with D tentatively TRBD1 (5 bases). V was trimmed by 0 bases and J by 0 bases, leaving 23 bases between them. Germline CDR1 LGHNA, CDR2 YSLEER. This CDR3 region has 20 residues. CDR3 sequence: CASSQDSGRGRTLMNTEAFF. DNA of the CDR3: TGCGCCAGCAGCCAAGATTCGGGGAGGGGACGGACCCTAATGAACACTGAAGCTTTCTTT.

The CDR3 here is CASSLGASGSGGRSYNEQFF. The CDR3 DNA reads TGTGCCAGCAGTTTAGGGGCTTCGGGAAGCGGGGGCAGGTCCTACAATGAGCAGTTCTTC. The gene calls are TRBV27 and TRBJ2-1, with TRBD2 identical over 8 bases. Germline loops: CDR1 MNHEY, CDR2 SMNVEV (reference sequence). Trimming at V came to 2 bases and at J to 1 base, leaving 16 bases not matched to a gene. The CDR3 covers 20 residues.

This clone showed up just a few times. J is TRBJ1-5 and V is TRBV15; no definite D call. This CDR3 is 13 amino acids long. Germline values: CDR1 LNHNV, CDR2 YYDKDF (reference sequence). V was clipped by 5 bases and J by 2 bases, with 7 bases between them. CDR3 DNA: TGTGCCACCAGCCACGGGGGCAATCAGCCCCAGCATTTT. Amino acids: CATSHGGNQPQHF.

The genes are TRBV2 and TRBJ1-4, with 7 bases aligning to TRBD1. Germline V gene sequence: CDR1 SNHLY, CDR2 FYNNEI. This CDR3 comprises 15 residues. Trimming removed 3 bases from V and 5 bases from J; junction bases left unmatched: 6. The CDR3 DNA sequence: TGTGCCAGCAGTGATCGGACAGGCGCAAATGAAAAACTGTTTTTT. This codes for CASSDRTGANEKLFF.

The V call is TRBV28, the J call TRBJ1-1; 11 bases match TRBD1. Germline lookup yields CDR1 MDHEN and CDR2 SYDVKM. The CDR3 is 15 amino acids. Trimming at V came to 1 base and at J to 4 bases, leaving 2 bases not matched to a gene. Here the CDR3 reads CASSLFGTGGTEAFF. In DNA, the CDR3 is TGTGCCAGCAGTTTATTTGGGACAGGGGGCACTGAAGCTTTCTTT.

The rearrangement links TRBV5-6 to TRBJ1-3, with D possibly being TRBD1 (6 bases). The CDR3 consists of 15 residues. Germline V gives CDR1 SGHDT, CDR2 YYEEEE. V was clipped by 2 bases and J by 0 bases, with 9 bases between them. This CDR3 reads CASSFRGLSGNTIYF. In DNA form, the CDR3 reads TGTGCCAGCAGCTTCAGGGGCCTCTCTGGAAACACCATATATTTT.

The V gene is TRBV6-5, the J gene TRBJ1-4; the D gene is possibly TRBD1 (6 bases). Germline V CDR1 and CDR2: MNHEY, SVGAGI. The CDR3 consists of 13 residues. V was cut by 6 bases and J by 5 bases, with 10 bases left in between. CDR3 DNA: TGTGCCAGCAGAACTACAGGGAATGAAAAACTGTTTTTT. Translated, it gives CASRTTGNEKLFF.

V is TRBV14 and J is TRBJ1-3; 10 bases fit TRBD1. Germline CDR1 SGHDN, CDR2 FVKESK. CDR3 length: 17 amino acids. V lost 1 base and J lost 4; bases outside the gene matches: 7. The CDR3 loop is CASSQGTRTGGGNTIYF. As DNA, the CDR3 is TGTGCCAGCAGCCAAGGGACTCGGACAGGGGGAGGAAACACCATATATTTT.

This chain connects TRBV29-1 to TRBJ1-1; D gene ambiguous. From germline, CDR1 is SQVTM and CDR2 ANQGSEA. The CDR3 has 13 residues. V lost 5 bases to trimming and J lost 6 bases, with 16 bases between them. CDR3 residues: CSVLGRSTAEAFF. In nucleotides, the CDR3 is TGCAGCGTTTTGGGCCGCTCAACCGCTGAAGCTTTCTTT. The full variable domain, with the rest looked up from reference TRBV29-1 and TRBJ1-1, is SAVISQKPSRDICQRGTSLTIQCQVDSQVTMMFWYRQQPGQSLTLIATANQGSEATYESGFVIDKFPISRPNLTFSTLTVSNMSPEDSSIYLCSVLGRSTAEAFFGQGTRLTVV.

The genes are TRBV7-2 and TRBJ2-1; D may be TRBD2 (6 bases). Germline V gene data show CDR1 as SGHTA and CDR2 as FQGNSA. V lost 0 bases to trimming and J lost 0 bases, with 9 bases between them. The CDR3 totals 16 residues. As DNA, the CDR3 is TGTGCCAGCAGCTTAGCGCCCGGGAGCTCCTACAATGAGCAGTTCTTC. Protein sequence: CASSLAPGSSYNEQFF.